These 21 T cell receptor delta chains were all obtained from the same sample, sequenced in a study of γδ T cells in repeated Plasmodium falciparum infection. Bulk repertoires came from Vgamma9/Vdelta2+ or Vdelta2-negative gammadelta T cells flow-sorted from PBMC. TCRdb called clones from the multiplex PCR reads again using CATT. The sample records around 86,000 delta-chain clones, around 1.4% being singletons. Source material: gamma-delta T cells from blood. The receptors were gathered from a pool of human donors (malaria-infected and uninfected, not separated).

This clone was picked up a small number of times. TCRdb's protein for this DNA is that of a much larger clone and differs from the translation at residue 11, likely a read error; the protein shown is the DNA translation. In nucleotides, the CDR3 is TGTGCTCTTGGGGAACTGAAAGCTGGGGGAGCAAGACTCATCTTT. This codes for CALGELKAGGARLIF. The J gene is TRDJ1, the V gene TRDV1; 8 bases match TRDD3. The germline V gene encodes CDR1 TSWWSYY and CDR2 QGS. The junction had 10 bases not matched to a gene; V was cut back by 0 bases and J by 10 bases. This CDR3 has 15 amino acids.

The sample holds many counts of this clone. This likely reflects a read error, since a far larger clone is one base away. Other DNA sequences in this specimen translate into the identical CDR3. The chain couples TRDV1 to TRDJ1, with D perhaps matching TRDD3 (5 bases). The J gene is absent in TCRdb and was assigned here via DNA matching to germline. The length of the CDR3 is 15 residues. Germline CDR1 TSWWSYY, CDR2 QGS. The CDR3 spells CALGELHKYTDKLIF. The CDR3, as DNA: TGCGCTCTTGGGGAACTTCATAAGTACACCGATAAACTCATCTTT.

This clone appeared a few times. The protein in TCRdb stems from a much larger clone and differs at residue 11 from this DNA's translation, likely a read error; here the protein is translated from the DNA. The rearrangement joins TRDV2 to TRDJ1; 10 positions agree with TRDD3. TCRdb records no J gene; here it was assigned by comparing the DNA to germline. This CDR3 region has 17 residues. After removal of 9 bases from V and 1 base from J, the junction contained 16 bases not matched to a gene. Looked up from germline, CDR1 is GEAIGNYY and CDR2 is EKD. The CDR3 DNA is TGTGCCGCCCGGACCACTCTACTGGGGGATGGCACCGATAAACTCATCTTT. The encoded protein is CAARTTLLGDGTDKLIF.

This clone was found many times. The J gene is TRDJ1, the V gene TRDV1, with 9 bases aligning to TRDD2. TCRdb supplies no J gene; here it was assigned by aligning the nucleotide sequence to germline. The CDR3 is 21 residues long. Germline CDR1 and CDR2: TSWWSYY and QGS. The ends lost 3 bases at V and 2 bases at J; junction bases unmatched: 22. The DNA of the CDR3 is TGTGCTCTTGGGGACTCGGCCTTCCTACAGGCTGGTATCCGAGGTACCGATAAACTCATCTTT. As protein: CALGDSAFLQAGIRGTDKLIF.

With regard to this clone: TCRdb's protein, taken from a much larger clone, differs from this DNA's translation at residue 3, likely owing to a read error; the protein displayed comes from the DNA. This chain uses TRDV1 with TRDJ1; 8 bases agree with TRDD3. The CDR3 contains 19 residues. CDR1 and CDR2 (germline): TSWWSYY, QGS. CDR3 amino acids: CAPGERYWGFVRVGDKLIF. The DNA of the CDR3 is TGTGCTCCTGGGGAACGTTACTGGGGGTTTGTCCGTGTGGGCGATAAACTCATCTTT.

For this clone: The protein TCRdb gives is from a much larger clone and does not agree with this DNA's translation at residue 14, likely a read error; the protein shown here comes from the DNA. This rearrangement joins TRDV2 to TRDJ3; 9 bases are a match to TRDD3. TCRdb offers no J gene call, so here the DNA was matched to germline to obtain one. CDR3 size: 22 residues. The V gene end was trimmed by 2 bases and the J gene end by 2 bases; junction bases not matched to a gene: 18. CDR1 is GEAIGNYY and CDR2 is EKD in the germline V gene. CDR3 region: CACDILPRTGGLLPWDTRQMFF. In DNA, the CDR3 is TGTGCCTGTGACATCCTACCCCGTACTGGGGGACTACTCCCCTGGGACACCCGACAGATGTTTTTC.

A note on this clone: The TCRdb record carries a much larger clone's protein, which differs from this DNA's translation at residue 16; a read error is the likely cause, and the protein listed here is the DNA translation. The chain recombines TRDV1 with TRDJ1; 7 bases match TRDD3. The J gene is not listed in TCRdb, so it was assigned here from a DNA match to germline. The CDR3 totals 19 residues. Germline-derived CDR1 and CDR2 are TSWWSYY and QGS. The CDR3 coding sequence is TGTGCTCTTGGGGGATTCGATAACTACGTACTGGGGCATATCGATAGACTCATCTTT. Amino acid sequence: CALGGFDNYVLGHIDRLIF.

In the case of this clone: The TCRdb protein comes from a much larger clone and disagrees with this DNA's translation at residue 4, likely due to a read error; the protein given here is derived from the DNA. The chain links TRDV2 to TRDJ1; 9 nucleotides align to TRDD3. TCRdb is silent on the J gene; assignment here came from matching the DNA to germline. This CDR3 has 21 residues. The ends lost 5 bases at V and 1 base at J; junction bases unmatched: 25. The germline gives CDR1 GEAIGNYY, CDR2 EKD. CDR3 DNA sequence: TGTGCCTGTGGCTCCGTGGGTGATTTCGGGGATACGCGACCCCGCACCGATAAACTCATCTTT. Residues: CACGSVGDFGDTRPRTDKLIF.

This clone was counted ten times or more. A far larger clone is a single base away, which makes a read error likely. This sample also contains other DNA sequences that code for the same CDR3. This chain links TRDV1 with TRDJ1; 9 nucleotides agree with TRDD3. This CDR3 is built from 17 residues. V trimming: 2 bases; J trimming: 8 bases; junction bases outside the gene matches: 15. The germline gives CDR1 TSWWSYY, CDR2 QGS. The CDR3 protein is CALGEIPSFTGGAKLIF. CDR3 nucleotide sequence: TGTGCTCTTGGGGAAATCCCTTCCTTCACTGGGGGAGCCAAACTCATCTTT.

With regard to this clone: TCRdb has a much larger clone's protein, which differs at residue 8 from the translation of this DNA, likely because of a read error; what is shown is the protein translated from the DNA. The chain has TRDV2 and TRDJ1; D is unresolved. Because TCRdb records no J gene, it was assigned here through a match of the DNA to germline. The ends were cut back, 0 bases at V and 2 bases at J, with 21 bases in the middle. This CDR3 contains 18 residues. Germline CDR1 and CDR2: GEAIGNYY and EKD. CDR3 sequence reads: CACDTVALGKSFTDKLIF. The CDR3 nucleotides are TGTGCCTGTGACACCGTCGCCCTCGGGAAAAGCTTTACCGATAAACTCATCTTT.

This clone was detected only a few times. This DNA's translation and the protein TCRdb lists, from a much larger clone, do not match at residue 11, likely due to a read error; the protein shown is translated from the DNA. The chain joins TRDV2 to TRDJ1; D might be TRDD3 (6 bases). This CDR3 contains 19 residues. The V and J ends lost 3 bases and 0 bases respectively, with 25 bases between them. Germline V lookup: CDR1 GEAIGNYY, CDR2 EKD. CDR3 region: CACDPLRGTGRLYTDKLIF. For the CDR3, the DNA is TGTGCCTGTGACCCTCTCCGGGGTACTGGGAGACTGTACACCGATAAACTCATCTTT.

This clone was found a few times. The likely explanation is a read error, given a far larger clone one base away. The same CDR3 also results from other DNA sequences found in this sample. The V gene call reads TRDV1; no J gene was called; the table gives TRDD3 as D, unverified against the DNA. This CDR3 spans 21 amino acids. The germline V gene encodes CDR1 TSWWSYY and CDR2 QGS. The DNA of the CDR3 is TGTGCTCTTGGGGAACAGGCCAGTTACGAGTGGGGGACACGTGCCACCGATAAACTCATTTTT. Residues: CALGEQASYEWGTRATDKLIF.

Of note for this clone: TCRdb shows a much larger clone's protein in place of this DNA's translation, and the two differ at residue 3, likely through a read error; the protein shown is translated from the DNA. The chain links TRDV2 to TRDJ2; no reliable D call. The J gene is absent in TCRdb and was assigned here via DNA matching to germline. The CDR3 extends over 13 amino acids. Germline lookup yields CDR1 GEAIGNYY and CDR2 EKD. The chain's CDR3 is CARDAGPGAQLFF. CDR3 in DNA: TGTGCCCGTGACGCTGGCCCCGGGGCACAACTCTTCTTT.

A few counts support this clone. TCRdb's listed protein matches a much larger clone and diverges from this DNA's translation at residue 5, likely through a read error; the protein shown comes from the DNA. The rearrangement links TRDV2 to TRDJ1; TRDD3 agrees at 8 bases. The J gene, left out of TCRdb, was set here by checking the DNA against germline. Germline CDR1 is GEAIGNYY and CDR2 is EKD. Losses at the gene ends were 3 bases for V and 2 bases for J; bases not matched to a gene: 19. The CDR3 contains 19 residues. CDR3 nucleotides: TGTGCCTGTGACTCCGTGGGGGATCCCCCTCGGAGGAGGACCGATAAACTCATCTTT. The encoded protein is CACDSVGDPPRRRTDKLIF.

In the case of this clone: A much larger clone differs from this one at a single base, so this may be a read error. The V gene is TRDV1, but the J gene lacks a call; the table calls TRDD3, which could not be checked here. The CDR3 runs 23 residues. Germline CDR1 TSWWSYY, CDR2 QGS. As DNA, the CDR3 is TGTGCTCTTGGGGAAGTCCTAATTCCTCATCCGTACTGGGGGATGTCCTACACCGATAAACTCATCTTC. As protein: CALGEVLIPHPYWGMSYTDKLIF.

This clone was detected only a few times. The protein recorded in TCRdb matches a much larger clone and deviates from this DNA's translation at residue 5, suggesting a read error; the protein here is obtained by translating the DNA. This chain connects TRDV2 to TRDJ1; weak D call: TRDD3 (6 bases). Here the J gene came from matching the DNA to germline, since TCRdb omits it. Per germline, CDR1 GEAIGNYY and CDR2 EKD. CDR3 length: 15 residues. Trimming stripped 0 bases from V and 4 bases from J, with 14 bases between. The CDR3 reads CACDTLGSGRDKLIF. The CDR3, as DNA: TGTGCCTGTGACACCCTGGGGAGCGGACGCGATAAACTCATCTTT.

This clone was recorded a few times. A read error likely explains why the TCRdb protein, taken from a much larger clone, differs from this DNA's translation at residue 9; the protein shown is translated from the DNA. The chain carries TRDV2 and TRDJ1, with D possibly being TRDD3 (5 bases). Since TCRdb gives no J gene, matching the DNA to germline was used here to assign it. From germline, CDR1 is GEAIGNYY and CDR2 EKD. The CDR3 spans 21 residues. Trimming removed 3 bases from V and 8 bases from J, with 39 bases in between. CDR3 region: CACDAVLDILDSSKQGTKLIF. The CDR3 nucleotides are TGTGCCTGTGACGCAGTCCTCGACATACTGGATTCGTCAAAGCAGGGGACCAAACTCATCTTT.

This clone occurred many times. This sequence joins TRDV1 and TRDJ1; TRDD3 aligns across 9 bases. CDR1 is TSWWSYY, CDR2 QGS, per germline. CDR3 length: 21 residues. Trimming removed 5 bases from V and 0 bases from J; junction bases left unmatched: 22. This chain's CDR3 is CALGPPSCPYWGTIYTDKLIF. CDR3 coding DNA: TGTGCTCTTGGGCCTCCTTCCTGTCCCTACTGGGGGACCATTTACACCGATAAACTCATCTTT.

About this clone itself: A far larger clone differs by one base, so this is likely a read error. The sample contains more than one DNA sequence encoding this CDR3. This sequence joins TRDV1 and TRDJ2; TRDD2 matches 9 bases. Assignment of the J gene here rests on matching the DNA to germline, because TCRdb gives none. Looked up from germline, CDR1 is TSWWSYY and CDR2 is QGS. The CDR3 contains 22 residues. CDR3 amino acids: CALGATAFLRFITFPLTAQLFF. CDR3 sequence (DNA): TGTGCCCTTGGGGCGACGGCCTTCCTACGCTTCATTACTTTTCCTTTGACAGCACAACTCTTCTTT.

This clone appeared many times. The V gene is TRDV1, the J gene TRDJ1, with TRDD3 matching over 13 bases. After removal of 5 bases from V and 5 bases from J, the junction contained 14 bases not matched to a gene. From germline, CDR1 is TSWWSYY and CDR2 QGS. The CDR3 spans 18 residues. The CDR3 loop reads CALGHLLGDTRRDDKLIF. The CDR3 DNA follows: TGTGCTCTTGGGCACCTACTGGGGGATACGCGGAGAGATGATAAACTCATCTTT.

This clone has just a few counts. A far larger clone is one base from this, pointing to a likely read error. Other DNA sequences within the sample encode an identical CDR3. The gene calls are TRDV2 and TRDJ2; tentative D call: TRDD3 (6 bases). Here the J gene was assigned by germline matching of the DNA, as TCRdb has none. The CDR3 loop spans 15 amino acids. Germline V gene sequence: CDR1 GEAIGNYY, CDR2 EKD. The CDR3 here is CACDTGDALTAQLFF. The DNA of the CDR3 is TGTGCCTGTGACACCGGGGATGCTTTGACAGCGCAACTCTTCTTT.